This T cell receptor beta chain was sequenced during a study of CD8 T cells in Susac syndrome. Trimming stripped 2 bases from V and 0 bases from J, with 8 bases between. CDR1 is SEHNR and CDR2 is FQNEAQ in the germline V gene (reference sequence). The CDR3 covers 15 residues. After extraction with the RNeasy kit, 0.5 to 1 ug of the RNA was reverse transcribed using random hexamers. TCRdb reprocessed the immunoSEQ multiplex PCR reads via MiXCR and lists one record per CDR3 protein. Seen here are some 250,000 distinct CDR3 sequences, 90% to 97% observed once, and the top ten hold less than 0.11%. The gene calls are TRBV7-9 and TRBJ1-5; D ambiguous. Sequences were obtained from CD4+ T cells from PBMCs. This sequence was found in a human donor with Susac syndrome. CDR3 nucleotide sequence: TGTGCCAGCAGCTTACCCGGGAATAGCAATCAGCCCCAGCATTTT. Translated, it gives CASSLPGNSNQPQHF.